This T cell receptor beta chain was retrieved from a study of molecular identifiers for immune sequencing clone quantification. Between roughly 20,000 and 1,100,000 sorted cells, with 10%, 30% or 50% RNA, yielded naive CD8 libraries. A single record per CDR3 protein comes from TCRdb applying MiXCR to the PCR reads. Of roughly 50,000 distinct CDR3 sequences listed, just over 35% are singletons. Regarding the study as a whole: Clones carrying above 20 RNA copies accounted for over 99% of effector molecules, under 1% in naive cells. Researchers reportedly could pick up spiked Jurkat TCR RNA from one cell mixed into approximately 910,000 naive cells.

Of note for this clonotype: What it binds is unknown. At one end, the junction sequence differs from germline, possibly due to a read error.

Sequences were obtained from naive CD8+ T cells from blood, with Jurkat cell RNA spiked in. The sample's subset: FACS-sorted CD8+CD4-CCR7+CD45RA+ naive T cells. This TCR derives from a human donor in good health. Some libraries in this study had Jurkat cell RNA spiked in.

The chain's CDR3 is CASSIYGGLSYNGQFF. CDR3 nucleotide sequence: TGTGCCAGTAGTATTTACGGGGGGCTTAGTTACAATGGGCAGTTCTTC. This rearrangement joins TRBV19 to TRBJ2-1; TRBD2 might be the D (7 bases). Germline CDR1 LNHDA, CDR2 SQIVND (reference sequence). This CDR3 contains 16 residues.